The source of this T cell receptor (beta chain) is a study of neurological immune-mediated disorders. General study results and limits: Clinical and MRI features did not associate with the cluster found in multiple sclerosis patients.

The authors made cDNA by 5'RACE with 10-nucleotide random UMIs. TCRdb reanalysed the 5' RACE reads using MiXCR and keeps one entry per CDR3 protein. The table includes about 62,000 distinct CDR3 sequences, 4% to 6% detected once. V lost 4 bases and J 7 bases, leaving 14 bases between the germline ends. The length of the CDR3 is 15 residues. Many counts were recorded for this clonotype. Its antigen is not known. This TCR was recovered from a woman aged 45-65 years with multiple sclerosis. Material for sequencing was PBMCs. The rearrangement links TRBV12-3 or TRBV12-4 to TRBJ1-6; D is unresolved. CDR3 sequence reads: CASSSGGGYNSPLHF. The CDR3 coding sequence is TGTGCCAGCAGTTCCGGTGGTGGTTACAATTCACCCCTCCACTTT.